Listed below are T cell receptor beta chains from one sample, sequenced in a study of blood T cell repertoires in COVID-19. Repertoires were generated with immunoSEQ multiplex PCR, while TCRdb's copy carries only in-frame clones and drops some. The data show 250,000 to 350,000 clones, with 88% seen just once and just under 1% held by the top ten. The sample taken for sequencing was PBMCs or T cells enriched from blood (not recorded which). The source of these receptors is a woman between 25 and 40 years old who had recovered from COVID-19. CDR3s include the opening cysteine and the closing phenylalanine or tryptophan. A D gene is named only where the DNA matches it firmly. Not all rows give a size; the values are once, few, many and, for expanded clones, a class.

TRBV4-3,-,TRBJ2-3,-,TGCGCCAGCAGCCCCCGGGAGTTCACAGATACGCAGTATTTT,CASSPREFTDTQYF
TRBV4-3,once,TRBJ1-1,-,TGCGCCAGCAGCCAAGATCAGCGGGCTGAAGCTTTCTTT,CASSQDQRAEAFF
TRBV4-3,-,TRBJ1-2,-,TGCGCCAGCAGCCAAGTTGGGGGGGACACCTCTAACTATGGCTACACCTTC,CASSQVGGDTSNYGYTF
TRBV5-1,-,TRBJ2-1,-,TGCGCCAGCAATGCAGAATACCCGACCTACAATGAGCAGTTCTTC,CASNAEYPTYNEQFF
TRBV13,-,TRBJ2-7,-,TGTGCCAGCAGTTCTATCGGACAGACTCCAACGTACTTC,CASSSIGQTPTYF
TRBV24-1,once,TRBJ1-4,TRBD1,TGTGCCACCAGCCAGACAGGGCCTAATGAAAAACTGTTTTTT,CATSQTGPNEKLFF
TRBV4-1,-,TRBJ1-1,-,TGCGCCAGCAGCCTCCGGGGAGCGCGTAACACTGAAGCTTTCTTT,CASSLRGARNTEAFF
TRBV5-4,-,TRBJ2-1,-,TGTGCCAGCAGCTTGGCTCACGGACTGAGGATCGATGAGCAGTTCTTC,CASSLAHGLRIDEQFF
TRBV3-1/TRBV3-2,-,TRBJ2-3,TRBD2,TGTGCCAGCAGCCAAGGGACTAGTGGGGCAGATACGCAGTATTTT,CASSQGTSGADTQYF
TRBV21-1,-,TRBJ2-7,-,TGTGCCAGCAGCAAAGAGGTCGGGACAGCGATCCGCTACGAGCAGTACTTC,CASSKEVGTAIRYEQYF
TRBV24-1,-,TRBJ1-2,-,TGTGCCACCAGTGATTCAGGGGATGGCTACACCTTC,CATSDSGDGYTF
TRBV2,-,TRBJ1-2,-,TGTGCCAGCAGGTTCGGGGGCTACACCTTC,CASRFGGYTF
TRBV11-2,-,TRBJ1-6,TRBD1,TGTGCCAGCAGCTCATCCGGGACAGGGGGAAAATCACCCCTCCACTTT,CASSSSGTGGKSPLHF
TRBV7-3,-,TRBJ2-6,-,TGTGCCAGCGGTCAGACACGGTCTGGGGCCAACGTCCTGACTTTC,CASGQTRSGANVLTF
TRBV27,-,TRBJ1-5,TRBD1,TGTGCCAGCAATGTCAGGGGGCGTAGCAATCAGCCCCAGCATTTT,CASNVRGRSNQPQHF
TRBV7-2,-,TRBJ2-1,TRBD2,TGTGCCAGCAGCTTAGCTTTTGCAGCGGGGACCTACAATGAGCAGTTCTTC,CASSLAFAAGTYNEQFF
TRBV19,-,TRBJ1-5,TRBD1,TGTGCCAGTAGTATGACAGGGGGAAATAGCAATCAGCCCCAGCATTTT,CASSMTGGNSNQPQHF
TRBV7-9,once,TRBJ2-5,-,TGTGCCAGCAGCTCCTCCCTGGCCCAGGCTGGAGAGACCCAGTACTTC,CASSSSLAQAGETQYF
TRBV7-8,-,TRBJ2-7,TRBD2,TGTGCCAGCAGCTTAGAATTCTCTAGCGGGAGTATCTCCTACGAGCAGTACTTC,CASSLEFSSGSISYEQYF
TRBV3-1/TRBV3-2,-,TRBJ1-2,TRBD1,TGTGCCAGCAGCCAAGATCTCGCGTTAGGACAGGGCTCGGTGAAGGGCTACACCTTC,CASSQDLALGQGSVKGYTF
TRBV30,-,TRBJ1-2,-,TGTGCCTGGAGTGTACCCCTAACAGCAAACTATGGCTACACCTTC,CAWSVPLTANYGYTF
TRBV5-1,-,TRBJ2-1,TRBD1,TGCGCCAGCAGCCCGCCCAAGGGACAGGGGTCGGATGAGCAGTTCTTC,CASSPPKGQGSDEQFF
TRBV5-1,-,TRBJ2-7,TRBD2,TGCGCCAGCAGCTTGAGGGCCAGCGGGAAGTTCTACGAGCAGTACTTC,CASSLRASGKFYEQYF
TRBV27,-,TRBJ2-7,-,TGTGCCAGCAGTCTCGAGCGAGGGACTTACGAGCAGTACTTC,CASSLERGTYEQYF
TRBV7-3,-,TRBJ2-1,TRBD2,TGTGCCAGCAGCTCAATGACTAGCGGGAGGCACAATGAGCAGTTCTTC,CASSSMTSGRHNEQFF
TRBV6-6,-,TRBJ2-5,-,TGTGCCAGCAGTTACCGACAGCTACAAGAGACCCAGTACTTC,CASSYRQLQETQYF
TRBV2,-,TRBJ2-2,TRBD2,TGTGCCAGCAGTGCCCCAGAGGGAGGGGAACGGAACACCGGGGAGCTGTTTTTT,CASSAPEGGERNTGELFF
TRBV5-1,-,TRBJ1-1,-,TGCGCCAGCAGCTTGGGGGCGGGAGGGTTATCGGCTGAAGCTTTCTTT,CASSLGAGGLSAEAFF
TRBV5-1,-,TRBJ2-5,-,TGCGCCAGCAGCTTGGAGACTTACCAAGAGACCCAGTACTTC,CASSLETYQETQYF
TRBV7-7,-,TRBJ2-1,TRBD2,TGTGCTAGCAGCTTAGCGGGACTAGCGGGGGGCACCTACAATGAGCAGTTCTTC,CASSLAGLAGGTYNEQFF